This TCR beta chain was sequenced during a study of T-cell reconstitution after alpha-beta-depleted transplantation in children. Regarding the study as a whole: T cells produced anew were the main source of T-cell counts and diversity one year after transplant. Reportedly, only several hundred clones from non-depleted graft cells drove alpha-beta T-cell counts at about two months.

This clonotype was observed many times. Its antigen is still unknown. CDR1 is SGHTA, CDR2 FQGNSA, per germline. Trimming removed 2 bases at V and 1 base at J, with 3 bases between. This CDR3 has 12 amino acids. A TCRbeta library incorporating unique molecular identifiers was prepared. TCRdb called the PCR reads again in MiXCR, with one record for every CDR3 protein. Of 600,000 to 800,000 distinct CDR3 sequences listed, around 13% are singletons. The chain combines TRBV7-2 with TRBJ2-7; D is unresolved. Sequencing used PBMCs, obtained before TCRalphabeta/CD19-depleted stem cell transplant. The sequence derives from a girl aged 2-15 years with congenital amegakaryocytic thrombocytopenia, due to receive a stem cell transplant. This chain's CDR3 is CASSLYSYEQYF. The CDR3 bases are TGTGCCAGCAGCTTATATTCCTACGAGCAGTACTTC.